This entry lists 5 T cell receptor beta chains sequenced from one sample in a study of blood T cell repertoires in COVID-19. Repertoires were generated with immunoSEQ multiplex PCR, while TCRdb's copy carries only in-frame clones and drops some. The sample shows tens of thousands of clones, approximately 85% of them seen only once. Sequencing input: peripheral blood. All receptors come from a woman older than 75 with COVID-19, enrolled during active disease.

The rearrangement links TRBV7-6 to TRBJ2-5; D is perhaps TRBD2 (6 bases). CDR3 length: 11 amino acids. V gave up 5 bases and J gave up 7 bases, with 8 bases separating them. Germline V gene sequence: CDR1 SGHVS, CDR2 FNYEAQ. The chain's CDR3 is CASSTGGTQYF. CDR3 DNA: TGTGCCAGCAGCACCGGGGGGACCCAGTACTTC.

The rearrangement uses TRBV19 and TRBJ2-7; D uncertain. In germline, CDR1 is LNHDA, CDR2 SQIVND (reference sequence). V lost 3 bases and J lost 3, with 15 bases in between. The CDR3 length is 15 residues. CDR3 DNA: TGTGCCAGTAGTATCATGATCAGCACAGTCTACGAGCAGTACTTC. This codes for CASSIMISTVYEQYF.

This chain uses TRBV9 with TRBJ1-3; a possible D gene is TRBD1 (5 bases). This CDR3 has 14 amino acids. CDR1 and CDR2 from the germline V gene are SGDLS and YYNGEE. V was trimmed by 4 bases and J by 1 base, leaving 9 bases between them. Here the CDR3 reads CASSQGLSGNTIYF. CDR3 in DNA: TGTGCCAGCAGCCAGGGTCTTTCTGGAAACACCATATATTTT.

The table lists this clone with a few counts. The chain's CDR3 is CASSPFAVRQPQHF. The CDR3 DNA is TGTGCCAGCAGCCCGTTCGCAGTCAGGCAGCCCCAGCATTTT. The chain carries TRBV6-5 and TRBJ1-5; D gene ambiguous. The CDR3 is 14 amino acids. Germline loops: CDR1 MNHEY, CDR2 SVGAGI. V was cut by 6 bases and J by 7 bases, with 16 bases left in between.

The genes are TRBV6-5 and TRBJ2-1; 9 bases map to TRBD1. The V segment lost 4 bases and the J segment 6 bases; nucleotides outside the gene matches: 10. CDR1 and CDR2 (germline): MNHEY, SVGAGI. The CDR3 has 16 residues. The CDR3 DNA is TGTGCCAGCAGTTCCGGGACAGGGCAGGGACGCAATGAGCAGTTCTTC. Amino acids: CASSSGTGQGRNEQFF.